A single sample gave rise to the 4 T cell receptor beta chains below, sequenced in a study of Tregs in tolerant kidney transplant recipients. Sequencing was performed with immunoSEQ multiplex PCR; in TCRdb, only in-frame clones are kept and a portion is missing. The repertoire has 90,000 to 130,000 clones, around 90% of them found once; the top ten carry approximately 0.3%. Sequences were derived from CD4+ T cells from blood, sampled before the transplant. Receptor source: a human donor who received a combined kidney and bone marrow transplant.

V usage is TRBV7-6 and J usage is TRBJ2-5; D gene unclear. Trimming took 5 bases from V and 5 from J, leaving 12 bases between them. Germline assignment: CDR1 SGHVS and CDR2 FNYEAQ. The CDR3 has 13 amino acids. The CDR3 is CASSALKPETQYF. Written as DNA, the CDR3 is TGTGCCAGCAGCGCACTAAAGCCGGAGACCCAGTACTTC. Using reference TRBV7-6 and TRBJ2-5 for the parts outside the CDR3, the full variable domain is GAGVSQSPRYKVTKRGQDVALRCDPISGHVSLYWYRQALGQGPEFLTYFNYEAQQDKSGLPNDRFSAERPEGSISTLTIQRTEQRDSAMYRCASSALKPETQYFGPGTRLLVL.

The rearrangement links TRBV11-2 to TRBJ2-5; 14 bases line up with TRBD2. This CDR3 has 16 amino acids. With V trimmed by 2 bases and J by 4 bases, 3 bases remained unmatched. Germline V gene data show CDR1 as SGHAT and CDR2 as FQNNGV. The CDR3 DNA reads TGTGCCAGCAGCTTACGGGGACTAGCGGGGGTAGAGACCCAGTACTTC. Amino acid sequence: CASSLRGLAGVETQYF.

The chain has TRBV28 and TRBJ2-7; 9 bases align to TRBD1. With V trimmed by 4 bases and J by 0 bases, 16 bases remained unmatched. In germline, CDR1 is MDHEN, CDR2 SYDVKM. CDR3 length equals 19 residues. In nucleotides, the CDR3 is TGTGCCAGCAGTTCGGAAAGGGGGACCGGGACAGGGCCCTCCTACGAGCAGTACTTC. This gives the protein CASSSERGTGTGPSYEQYF.

The V call is TRBV19, the J call TRBJ1-4, with D perhaps TRBD1 (6 bases). The CDR3 consists of 17 residues. Deletions cut 6 bases from V and 5 bases from J, with 22 bases between. Germline loops: CDR1 LNHDA, CDR2 SQIVND (reference sequence). The CDR3 DNA reads TGTGCCAGTAGCGTGTTAGGGGGAGCCAGCCGGAATGAAAAACTGTTTTTT. This codes for CASSVLGGASRNEKLFF.